The 24 T cell receptor beta chains below come from one sample, sequenced in a study of cytomegalovirus exposure and HLA in healthy donors. Amplification used 60 Vbeta primers and 13 Jbeta primers. Here immunoSEQ multiplex PCR was the method, and the copy in TCRdb shows in-frame clones only, minus some. This listing includes some 130,000 clones. The sample was PBMCs. These receptors came from a woman aged 40 to 50 in good health and CMV-seropositive.

The chain uses TRBV30 and TRBJ1-4; 8 positions agree with TRBD1. The CDR3 has 13 amino acids. The junction had 9 bases not matched to a gene; V was cut back by 3 bases and J by 12 bases. Germline CDR1 GTSNPN, CDR2 SVGIG (reference sequence). Written as DNA, the CDR3 is TGTGCCTGGAGGGGACAGGCACCAGATGAACTGTTTTTT. It is translated as CAWRGQAPDELFF. The full variable domain, its missing parts supplied by reference TRBV30 and TRBJ1-4, is SQTIHQWPATLVQPVGSPLSLECTVEGTSNPNLYWYRQAAGRGLQLLFYSVGIGQISSEVPQNLSASRPQDRQFILSSKKLLLSDSGFYLCAWRGQAPDELFFGSGTQLSVL.

This chain joins TRBV6-5 and TRBJ1-1; D is unresolved. In germline, CDR1 is MNHEY, CDR2 SVGAGI. Trimming took 6 bases from V and 2 from J, leaving 16 bases between them. The CDR3 is 15 residues long. CDR3 region: CASRLRRTHNTEAFF. The CDR3, as DNA: TGTGCCAGCAGACTCCGACGGACTCATAACACTGAAGCTTTCTTT.

The CDR3 DNA reads as TGTGCCAGCAGCTCGGGGAGAACTGGGGCCAACGTCCTGACTTTC. Its protein is CASSSGRTGANVLTF. The V call is TRBV5-6, the J call TRBJ2-6; TRBD2 is a possible D gene (5 bases). With 3 bases removed from V and 2 bases from J, the gap between germline ends came to 9 bases. Germline V gene lookup returns CDR1 SGHDT and CDR2 YYEEEE. This CDR3 spans 15 amino acids.

The CDR3 nucleotides read TGTGCCAGCAGCTCTGGGAGGCGGGGGGCATTCCCTGGCTACACCTTC. This encodes CASSSGRRGAFPGYTF. This chain joins TRBV5-5 and TRBJ1-2; possible D gene TRBD1, 6 bases. Germline loops: CDR1 SGHKS, CDR2 YYEKEE (reference sequence). This CDR3 has 16 residues. V lost 3 bases and J 7 bases, leaving 22 bases between the germline ends.

The gene calls are TRBV16 and TRBJ2-3; TRBD1 is a possible D gene (6 bases). CDR3 length: 15 residues. Germline CDR1 and CDR2: KGHSY and FQNENV. V lost 4 bases to trimming and J lost 2 bases, with 13 bases between them. The CDR3 nucleotides read TGTGCCAGCAGCCCACGACAGGAGTTCACAGATACGCAGTATTTT. Translated, it gives CASSPRQEFTDTQYF. Based on the CDR3 plus reference TRBV16 and TRBJ2-3, the full variable domain is GEEVAQTPKHLVRGEGQKAKLYCAPIKGHSYVFWYQQVLKNEFKFLISFQNENVFDETGMPKERFSAKCLPNSPCSLEIQATKLEDSAVYFCASSPRQEFTDTQYFGPGTRLTVL.

CDR3 region: CSTLAGASPYEQYF. The CDR3 nucleotides are TGCAGCACACTAGCGGGAGCATCCCCTTACGAGCAGTACTTC. The genes are TRBV29-1 and TRBJ2-7; TRBD2 agrees at 11 bases. Germline V gene data show CDR1 as SQVTM and CDR2 as ANQGSEA. V lost 8 bases, J lost 4 bases, and 10 bases stayed unmatched. The CDR3 is 14 amino acids.

The chain carries TRBV7-3 and TRBJ1-1; D may be TRBD1 (5 bases). The ends were cut back, 4 bases at V and 3 bases at J, with 9 bases in the middle. Germline V gene lookup returns CDR1 SGHTA and CDR2 FQGTGA. The CDR3 extends over 13 amino acids. The CDR3 DNA follows: TGTGCCAGCAGCTCGGGGGGATACACTGAAGCTTTCTTT. Protein product: CASSSGGYTEAFF.

V is TRBV5-1 and J is TRBJ2-5; 9 nucleotides match TRBD1. CDR3 length: 15 residues. V shed 0 bases and J 5 bases; nucleotides not matched to a gene: 5. The germline CDR1 and CDR2 sequences are SGHRS and YFSETQ. The CDR3 coding sequence is TGCGCCAGCAGCTTGGGGGACAGGGACGAGGAGACCCAGTACTTC. This gives the protein CASSLGDRDEETQYF.

J is TRBJ2-7 and V is TRBV2; 7 bases agree with TRBD1. CDR1 and CDR2 (germline): SNHLY, FYNNEI. The CDR3 has 15 amino acids. Trimming took 6 bases from V and 0 from J; bases not matched to a gene: 8. The CDR3 DNA reads as TGTGCCAGCAGCCTCCGGGACAGCGTCTCCTACGAGCAGTACTTC. Amino acid sequence: CASSLRDSVSYEQYF.

The chain recombines TRBV7-9 with TRBJ2-2; TRBD2 matches 8 bases. The CDR3 totals 16 residues. Germline CDR1 reads SEHNR; CDR2 reads FQNEAQ (reference sequence). Trimming removed 4 bases from V and 1 base from J; junction bases left unmatched: 5. The CDR3 loop reads CASSSWTSLNTGELFF. The CDR3 nucleotides are TGTGCCAGCAGCTCTTGGACTAGCTTGAACACCGGGGAGCTGTTTTTT. Looking up the rest from reference TRBV7-9 and TRBJ2-2 gives the full variable domain: DTGVSQNPRHKITKRGQNVTFRCDPISEHNRLYWYRQTLGQGPEFLTYFQNEAQLEKSRLLSDRFSAERPKGSFSTLEIQRTEQGDSAMYLCASSSWTSLNTGELFFGEGSRLTVL.

This chain links TRBV28 with TRBJ2-3; perhaps TRBD2 as D (5 bases). This CDR3 is 16 amino acids long. V gave up 6 bases and J gave up 1 base, with 17 bases separating them. Germline CDR1 and CDR2: MDHEN and SYDVKM. DNA of the CDR3: TGTGCCAGCAGCCCGGGGTGGGGAGTCGGCACAGATACGCAGTATTTT. Protein product: CASSPGWGVGTDTQYF.

The gene calls are TRBV27 and TRBJ1-5; unclear D gene. The CDR3 spans 13 residues. V gave up 2 bases and J gave up 8 bases, with 10 bases separating them. Per germline, CDR1 MNHEY and CDR2 SMNVEV (reference sequence). This CDR3 reads CASSLTVEKPQHF. The CDR3 DNA reads TGTGCCAGCAGTTTAACGGTCGAAAAGCCCCAGCATTTT.

This rearrangement joins TRBV10-2 to TRBJ2-7; 7 bases agree with TRBD2. CDR3 size: 15 residues. Germline CDR1 and CDR2: WSHSY and SAAADI. After removal of 4 bases from V and 9 bases from J, the junction contained 15 bases not matched to a gene. CDR3 DNA sequence: TGCGCCAGCAGTGTCGGGTCTAGCGGACTTAGGGGGCAGTACTTC. Translating gives CASSVGSSGLRGQYF.

V is TRBV7-3 and J is TRBJ2-2; 9 bases are shared with TRBD2. The ends lost 3 bases at V and 5 bases at J; junction bases unmatched: 4. This CDR3 region has 15 residues. Germline CDR1 and CDR2: SGHTA and FQGTGA. The CDR3 nucleotides read TGTGCCAGCAGCTTGGGTAGCGGGAGTACCGGGGAGCTGTTTTTT. Residues: CASSLGSGSTGELFF.

The chain combines TRBV5-6 with TRBJ1-1; a weak D match, TRBD1 (5 bases). Looked up from germline, CDR1 is SGHDT and CDR2 is YYEEEE. The V end was cut by 6 bases, the J end by 3 bases, with 21 bases between. The CDR3 runs 16 residues. The DNA for the CDR3 is TGTGCCAGCACCGACTTAATTCGGGACTCAGACACTGAAGCTTTCTTT. This encodes CASTDLIRDSDTEAFF. Full variable domain (rest looked up from reference TRBV5-6 and TRBJ1-1): DAGVTQSPTHLIKTRGQQVTLRCSPKSGHDTVSWYQQALGQGPQFIFQYYEEEERQRGNFPDRFSGHQFPNYSSELNVNALLLGDSALYLCASTDLIRDSDTEAFFGQGTRLTVV.

The rearrangement joins TRBV4-1 to TRBJ1-2; D is possibly TRBD1 (5 bases). V lost 0 bases and J 4 bases, leaving 12 bases between the germline ends. CDR3 length: 15 residues. Germline CDR1 MGHRA, CDR2 YSYEKL. CDR3 residues: CASSQEEGRPYGYTF. The DNA for the CDR3 is TGCGCCAGCAGCCAAGAGGAGGGGCGCCCCTATGGCTACACCTTC.

CDR3 amino acids: CASTPTTVTGYTF. CDR3 DNA sequence: TGTGCCAGCACTCCGACAACAGTGACTGGCTACACCTTC. The genes are TRBV6-6 and TRBJ1-2; no clear D. Deletions cut 7 bases from V and 7 bases from J, with 16 bases between. Germline V gene lookup returns CDR1 MNHNY and CDR2 SVGAGI (reference sequence). The CDR3 consists of 13 residues.

This chain uses TRBV6-6 with TRBJ2-1, with a possible D match to TRBD2 (5 bases). The CDR3 extends over 13 amino acids. Germline CDR1 and CDR2: MNHNY and SVGAGI (reference sequence). The V end was cut by 5 bases, the J end by 7 bases, with 12 bases between. Written as DNA, the CDR3 is TGTGCCAGCAGTAGCGGCGGGCGGAATGAGCAGTTCTTC. The encoded protein is CASSSGGRNEQFF.

V gene TRBV28 combines with J gene TRBJ2-7; 10 bases map to TRBD1. CDR1 is MDHEN and CDR2 is SYDVKM in the germline V gene. This CDR3 comprises 13 residues. Germline trimming cut 10 bases from V and 2 bases from J; bases unmatched to any gene: 5. The CDR3 loop reads CAIGQGVPYEQYF. DNA of the CDR3: TGTGCCATCGGACAGGGGGTCCCCTACGAGCAGTACTTC.

The chain has TRBV2 and TRBJ2-6; D call uncertain. The CDR3 covers 17 residues. The V gene's germline CDR1 is SNHLY and CDR2 FYNNEI. Deletions cut 9 bases from V and 0 bases from J, with 18 bases between. Here the CDR3 DNA reads TGTGCCAGGACGACGGAGAAAGCTTTCTCTGGGGCCAACGTCCTGACTTTC. Translation: CARTTEKAFSGANVLTF.

The gene calls are TRBV11-2 and TRBJ2-1, with TRBD2 identical over 13 bases. The CDR3 contains 16 residues. Unmatched junction bases numbered 6, after V lost 5 bases and J lost 5 bases. Germline V CDR1 and CDR2: SGHAT, FQNNGV. The CDR3 is CASSPRLAGGHNEQFF. In nucleotides, the CDR3 is TGTGCCAGCAGCCCCCGACTAGCGGGAGGACACAATGAGCAGTTCTTC.

V and J are TRBV21-1 and TRBJ2-7; the table calls TRBD1, which could not be checked here. TRBV21-1 is recorded as a pseudogene. The CDR3 loop spans 13 amino acids. CDR3 sequence reads: CASGDRGPYEQYF. The CDR3 nucleotides are TGTGCCAGCGGGGACAGGGGTCCCTACGAGCAGTACTTC.

The CDR3 spells CAIGGGGSGANVLTF. The CDR3 DNA is TGTGCCATCGGCGGGGGTGGCTCTGGGGCCAACGTCCTGACTTTC. The chain couples TRBV10-3 to TRBJ2-6; 7 bases map to TRBD2. Germline V CDR1 and CDR2: ENHRY, SYGVKD. The CDR3 totals 15 residues. The V gene end was trimmed by 8 bases and the J gene end by 0 bases; junction bases not matched to a gene: 4.

The genes are TRBV19 and TRBJ2-1, with a possible D match to TRBD1 (5 bases). The CDR3 covers 14 residues. The V gene lost 5 bases and the J gene lost 6 bases, with 14 bases spanning the gap. Germline CDR1 LNHDA, CDR2 SQIVND (reference sequence). In DNA form, the CDR3 reads TGTGCCAGTAGTGCGGAAAGGGGTATCAATGAGCAGTTCTTC. Its protein is CASSAERGINEQFF.